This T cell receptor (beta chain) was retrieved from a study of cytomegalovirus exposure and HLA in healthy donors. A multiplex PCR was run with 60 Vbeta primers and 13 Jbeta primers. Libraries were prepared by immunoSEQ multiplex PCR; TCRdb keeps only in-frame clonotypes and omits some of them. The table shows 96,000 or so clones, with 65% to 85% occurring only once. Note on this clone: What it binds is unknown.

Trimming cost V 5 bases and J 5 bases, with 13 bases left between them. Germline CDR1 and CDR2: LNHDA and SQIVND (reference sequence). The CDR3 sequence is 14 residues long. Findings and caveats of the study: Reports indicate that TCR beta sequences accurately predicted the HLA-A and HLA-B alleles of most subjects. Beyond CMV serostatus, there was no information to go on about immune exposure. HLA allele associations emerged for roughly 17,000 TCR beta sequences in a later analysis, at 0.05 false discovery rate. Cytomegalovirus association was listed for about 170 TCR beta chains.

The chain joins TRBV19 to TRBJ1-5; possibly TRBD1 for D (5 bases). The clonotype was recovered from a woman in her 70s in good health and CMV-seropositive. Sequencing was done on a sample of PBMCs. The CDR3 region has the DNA TGTGCCAGTAGTCAGGGCAGGACCCATCAGCCCCAGCATTTT. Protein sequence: CASSQGRTHQPQHF.